Presented here are 27 T cell receptor beta chains from one specimen sequenced in a study of T cell repertoires in cytomegalovirus infection. TCRdb reprocessed the reads with MiXCR, giving one entry per CDR3 protein. Seen here are tens of thousands of distinct CDR3 sequences, 40% to 50% observed once, and the top ten hold just over 90%. No cognate antigen is known for these TCRs. This specimen was CD8+ T cells from cultured PBMCs, taken from culture after CMV antigen stimulation. These receptors were obtained from a human donor in good health (CMV status not recorded). Some clones in this sample may be carry-over from other donors' samples.

V gene TRBV6-6 combines with J gene TRBJ2-5, with D unclear. Germline lookup yields CDR1 MNHNY and CDR2 SVGAGI (reference sequence). This CDR3 has 11 residues. V shed 7 bases and J shed 3 bases, with 6 bases lying between them. The CDR3 reads CASTNKETQYF. CDR3 DNA sequence: TGTGCCAGCACCAACAAAGAGACCCAGTACTTC.

The V gene is TRBV7-2, the J gene TRBJ2-1; perhaps TRBD1 as D (8 bases). The CDR3 length is 15 residues. Germline V CDR1 and CDR2: SGHTA, FQGNSA. V lost 5 bases and J 3 bases, leaving 14 bases between the germline ends. CDR3 amino acids: CASSVDRDYYNEQFF. CDR3 DNA: TGTGCCAGCAGCGTGGACAGGGACTACTACAATGAGCAGTTCTTC.

This clonotype was seen a few times. The V gene is TRBV6-5, the J gene TRBJ1-4; D not resolved. Germline CDR1 MNHEY, CDR2 SVGAGI. This CDR3 is 14 amino acids long. V gave up 4 bases and J gave up 8 bases, with 14 bases separating them. The CDR3 loop is CASSSTPGGEKLFF. As DNA, the CDR3 is TGTGCCAGCAGTTCGACTCCCGGCGGGGAAAAACTGTTTTTT.

The rearrangement joins TRBV7-6 to TRBJ2-7, with a possible D match to TRBD2 (5 bases). The V and J ends lost 5 bases and 7 bases respectively, with 21 bases between them. The CDR3 has 15 residues. In germline, CDR1 is SGHVS, CDR2 FNYEAQ. The DNA of the CDR3 is TGTGCCAGCAGCCCACGGGTGGCGAGGGTGACGGAGCAGTACTTC. As protein: CASSPRVARVTEQYF. The whole variable domain, filled in from reference TRBV7-6 and TRBJ2-7, reads GAGVSQSPRYKVTKRGQDVALRCDPISGHVSLYWYRQALGQGPEFLTYFNYEAQQDKSGLPNDRFSAERPEGSISTLTIQRTEQRDSAMYRCASSPRVARVTEQYFGPGTRLTVT.

A word on this clonotype: The junction shows a germline mismatch at one end, possibly a read error. This chain uses TRBV7-4 with TRBJ2-5, with TRBD1 identical over 7 bases. From germline, CDR1 is SGHVT and CDR2 SQSDAQ. The CDR3 is made up of 13 amino acids. The CDR3 region has the DNA TGTGTCAGCAGCCAGGGACAGCAAGAGACCCAGTACTTC. Amino acid sequence: CVSSQGQQETQYF.

The chain joins TRBV7-6 to TRBJ2-1; D not certain. The V gene lost 5 bases and the J gene lost 10 bases, with 18 bases spanning the gap. This CDR3 has 14 residues. Germline V gene data show CDR1 as SGHVS and CDR2 as FNYEAQ. In nucleotides, the CDR3 is TGTGCCAGCAGCCCATACTCGGTTGATCAAGAGCAGTTCTTC. It codes for CASSPYSVDQEQFF.

This sequence joins TRBV12-3 or TRBV12-4 and TRBJ2-3; the D call may be TRBD1 or TRBD2 (6 bases each). The CDR3 sequence is 16 residues long. Trimming removed 4 bases from V and 3 bases from J, with 17 bases in between. CDR3 protein: CASSSPPSGATDTQYF. For the CDR3, the DNA is TGTGCCAGCAGTTCCCCCCCTTCGGGGGCGACAGATACGCAGTATTTT.

The chain has TRBV6-1 and TRBJ2-2; possibly TRBD2 for D (6 bases). Germline V gene data show CDR1 as MNHNS and CDR2 as SASEGT. V lost 2 bases and J 8 bases, leaving 15 bases between the germline ends. The CDR3 is 15 amino acids. The chain's CDR3 is CASSEIASGLGELFF. CDR3 DNA: TGTGCCAGCAGTGAAATTGCATCGGGACTGGGGGAGCTGTTTTTT.

CDR3 in DNA: TGTGCCAGCAGTTTGACAGGGGGGCAGCCCCAGCATTTT. Its protein product is CASSLTGGQPQHF. The rearrangement joins TRBV12-3 or TRBV12-4 to TRBJ1-5, with TRBD1 matching 9 bases. The CDR3 contains 13 residues. The V segment lost 3 bases and the J segment 7 bases; nucleotides outside the gene matches: 1.

There are a few counts of this clonotype. V and J are TRBV11-2 and TRBJ2-7; D unclear. CDR1 SGHAT and CDR2 FQNNGV come from the germline V gene. This CDR3 contains 14 residues. V was cut by 1 base and J by 0 bases, with 7 bases left in between. CDR3 sequence: CASSLADISYEQYF. Written as DNA, the CDR3 is TGTGCCAGCAGCTTAGCCGATATCTCCTACGAGCAGTACTTC.

In this sample, this clonotype turned up a few times. J is TRBJ1-2 and V is TRBV7-3, with 8 positions matching TRBD1. There are 15 residues in the CDR3. V shed 3 bases, J shed 1 base, and the junction held 4 bases outside the gene matches. The germline V gene has CDR1 SGHTA and CDR2 FQGTGA. The CDR3 here is CASSFTGGDNYGYTF. CDR3 DNA sequence: TGTGCCAGCAGCTTCACAGGGGGAGATAACTATGGCTACACCTTC.

This clonotype was observed a handful of times. The chain links TRBV28 to TRBJ2-1; D is undetermined. CDR1 and CDR2 (germline): MDHEN, SYDVKM. Trimming took off 2 bases at V and 2 bases at J, with 13 bases between the two ends. The CDR3 is 16 residues long. The CDR3 DNA reads as TGTGCCAGCAGTTTAGGTGGCAGCGTTACCTACAATGAGCAGTTCTTC. Encoded protein: CASSLGGSVTYNEQFF.

CDR3 amino acids: CASSSLEITYEQYF. The CDR3 region has the DNA TGTGCCAGCAGCTCCTTGGAGATAACCTACGAGCAGTACTTC. This chain connects TRBV5-6 to TRBJ2-7, with no clear D. The CDR3 has 14 residues. Per germline, CDR1 SGHDT and CDR2 YYEEEE. V dropped 3 bases and J dropped 2 bases, with 12 bases sitting between them.

CDR3 DNA: TGTGCCAGCAGCCAAGATCCCGGACTAGCGACCCGGCAGGGCACAGATACGCAGTATTTT. As protein: CASSQDPGLATRQGTDTQYF. The chain uses TRBV4-2 and TRBJ2-3; 9 bases are a match to TRBD2. V trimming: 0 bases; J trimming: 1 base; junction bases outside the gene matches: 14. The CDR3 is 20 residues long. Germline CDR1 LGHNA, CDR2 YNFKEQ.

CDR3 protein: CASSFRQVQETQYF. The CDR3 nucleotides read TGTGCCAGCAGCTTTCGACAGGTTCAAGAGACCCAGTACTTC. The V gene is TRBV7-2, the J gene TRBJ2-5; weak D call: TRBD1 (6 bases). The CDR3 spans 14 residues. Per the germline V gene, CDR1 is SGHTA and CDR2 is FQGNSA. V gave up 3 bases and J gave up 2 bases, with 10 bases separating them.

In its sample, this clonotype was seen a few times. V and J are TRBV15 and TRBJ2-4; D uncertain. V lost 5 bases, J lost 0 bases, and 11 bases lay in between. In germline, CDR1 is LNHNV, CDR2 YYDKDF (reference sequence). This CDR3 region has 15 residues. In DNA, the CDR3 is TGTGCCACCAGCGGTTCAGACTTAGCCAAAAACATTCAGTACTTC. Its protein is CATSGSDLAKNIQYF.

The V call is TRBV7-2, the J call TRBJ2-5, with 7 nucleotides matching TRBD1. The CDR3 consists of 13 residues. Germline V CDR1 and CDR2: SGHTA, FQGNSA. After removal of 5 bases from V and 3 bases from J, the junction contained 3 bases not matched to a gene. CDR3 nucleotides: TGTGCCAGCAGCCCTGGGACAGAAGAGACCCAGTACTTC. Its protein is CASSPGTEETQYF.

This clonotype was observed a single time. The chain has TRBV7-6 and TRBJ2-1, with TRBD2 as a possible D gene (6 bases). From germline, CDR1 is SGHVS and CDR2 FNYEAQ. V was cut by 6 bases and J by 0 bases, with 12 bases left in between. The CDR3 covers 15 residues. CDR3: CASSLPGSSYNEQFF. The CDR3 coding sequence is TGTGCCAGCAGTCTACCCGGGAGCTCCTACAATGAGCAGTTCTTC.

CDR3: CASSEPIAWVTEAFF. For the CDR3, the DNA is TGTGCCAGCAGCGAACCGATCGCCTGGGTAACTGAAGCTTTCTTT. This chain joins TRBV7-4 and TRBJ1-1; D is uncertain. CDR1 and CDR2 from the germline V gene are SGHVT and SQSDAQ. V was trimmed by 5 bases and J by 5 bases, leaving 18 bases between them. This CDR3 has 15 amino acids.

V gene TRBV2 combines with J gene TRBJ2-7; D may be TRBD1 (6 bases). Germline assignment: CDR1 SNHLY and CDR2 FYNNEI. CDR3 length: 14 amino acids. V lost 3 bases, J lost 2 bases, and 11 bases lay in between. The CDR3 loop reads CASSDLDSTYEQYF. In DNA, the CDR3 is TGTGCCAGCAGTGATCTGGACAGTACCTACGAGCAGTACTTC.

The chain joins TRBV2 to TRBJ1-1; the match to TRBD1 covers 7 bases. Germline V gives CDR1 SNHLY, CDR2 FYNNEI. With 6 bases clipped from V and 4 bases from J, the junction kept 2 bases outside the gene matches. The CDR3 has 12 amino acids. DNA for the CDR3: TGTGCCAGCAGACGGGACAGCACTGAAGCTTTCTTT. Its translation is CASRRDSTEAFF.

This clonotype was found a few times. The chain carries TRBV7-9 and TRBJ2-5; the D is unclear. There are 12 residues in the CDR3. Germline CDR1 reads SEHNR; CDR2 reads FQNEAQ (reference sequence). V was trimmed by 6 bases and J by 0 bases, leaving 5 bases between them. CDR3 bases: TGTGCCAGCAGTAAGAACCAAGAGACCCAGTACTTC. Its protein is CASSKNQETQYF. The full variable domain, its missing parts supplied by reference TRBV7-9 and TRBJ2-5, is DTGVSQNPRHKITKRGQNVTFRCDPISEHNRLYWYRQTLGQGPEFLTYFQNEAQLEKSRLLSDRFSAERPKGSFSTLEIQRTEQGDSAMYLCASSKNQETQYFGPGTRLLVL.

In its sample, this clonotype was seen a few times. The chain joins TRBV4-1 to TRBJ2-7; TRBD1 is a possible D gene (6 bases). Germline V gene lookup returns CDR1 MGHRA and CDR2 YSYEKL. The CDR3 loop spans 15 amino acids. Trimming took 1 base from V and 0 from J, leaving 10 bases between them. CDR3 region: CASSQAAGASYEQYF. The CDR3 DNA follows: TGCGCCAGCAGCCAAGCGGCAGGGGCCTCCTACGAGCAGTACTTC.

This clonotype was observed a handful of times. The V and J genes are TRBV7-9 and TRBJ2-7, with D tentatively TRBD1 or TRBD2 (6 bases each). The CDR3 is 11 amino acids. Trimming pared 4 bases from V and 6 bases from J, leaving 7 bases between. Germline CDR1 SEHNR, CDR2 FQNEAQ (reference sequence). The CDR3 DNA reads as TGTGCCAGCAGCTGGGGGGCCGAGCAGTACTTC. Translating it yields CASSWGAEQYF.

V usage is TRBV6-1 and J usage is TRBJ1-1; the D gene is possibly TRBD1 (5 bases). The germline gives CDR1 MNHNS, CDR2 SASEGT. The CDR3 is 16 residues long. V gave up 3 bases and J gave up 10 bases, with 24 bases separating them. The CDR3 DNA reads TGTGCCAGCAGTGAGGCCGGAGAGGGGCGGGAGCTGCGAGCTTTCTTT. It encodes CASSEAGEGRELRAFF.

This rearrangement joins TRBV29-1 to TRBJ2-2; TRBD2 matches at 10 bases. CDR1 and CDR2 from the germline V gene are SQVTM and ANQGSEA. The V gene end was trimmed by 2 bases and the J gene end by 9 bases; junction bases not matched to a gene: 6. This CDR3 comprises 14 residues. The CDR3: CSVEPSSGSRELFF. The CDR3 coding sequence is TGCAGCGTTGAACCGTCTAGCGGGAGCCGGGAGCTGTTTTTT.

V gene TRBV5-6 combines with J gene TRBJ2-3; a possible D gene is TRBD2 (5 bases). Germline CDR1 is SGHDT and CDR2 is YYEEEE. Trimming took 0 bases from V and 0 from J, leaving 20 bases between them. The CDR3 covers 19 residues. For the CDR3, the DNA is TGTGCCAGCAGCTTGGCAAATGCCTACCAGGACTTTAGCACAGATACGCAGTATTTT. It specifies CASSLANAYQDFSTDTQYF.